These 5 T cell receptor beta chains were all obtained from the same sample, sequenced in a study of CD8+CD57+ T cells in acquired aplastic anemia. The TCR beta profiling, which covered VDJ combination and CDR3 sequence, was carried out using genomic DNA as the template. MiXCR, run by TCRdb on the reads, gives a single entry per CDR3 protein. The sample contains some 130,000 distinct CDR3 sequences, 41% of which appear only once. Sequencing was performed on sorted CD4+, CD8+, or CD8+CD57+ T cells (not recorded which) from PBMCs. The receptor set was obtained from a human donor in good health, serving as a control.

This clonotype occurred many times. The V gene is TRBV3-1, the J gene TRBJ1-6; TRBD1 aligns across 7 bases. Looked up from germline, CDR1 is LGHDT and CDR2 is YNNKEL (reference sequence). V gave up 0 bases and J gave up 7 bases; unmatched junction bases: 3. The CDR3 covers 15 residues. The CDR3 here is CASSQERQGNSPLHF. In nucleotides, the CDR3 is TGTGCCAGCAGCCAAGAACGACAGGGAAATTCACCCCTCCACTTT. Using reference TRBV3-1 and TRBJ1-6 for the parts outside the CDR3, the full variable domain is DTAVSQTPKYLVTQMGNDKSIKCEQNLGHDTMYWYKQDSKKFLKIMFSYNNKELIINETVPNRFSPKSPDKAHLNLHINSLELGDSAVYFCASSQERQGNSPLHFGNGTRLTVT.

This clonotype was detected many times. This chain connects TRBV14 to TRBJ1-6, with no clear D. The germline V gene has CDR1 SGHDN and CDR2 FVKESK. V was clipped by 2 bases and J by 4 bases, with 12 bases between them. CDR3 length equals 16 residues. CDR3 in amino acids: CASSQTRSLYNSPLHF. DNA for the CDR3: TGTGCCAGCAGCCAAACTCGGAGTCTTTATAATTCACCCCTCCACTTT.

The V gene is TRBV6-1, the J gene TRBJ1-1; 10 positions match TRBD1. With 6 bases clipped from V and 2 bases from J, the junction kept 0 bases outside the gene matches. There are 13 residues in the CDR3. Germline CDR1 is MNHNS and CDR2 is SASEGT. CDR3 DNA: TGTGCCAGCAGGACAGGGGGCAACACTGAAGCTTTCTTT. It is translated as CASRTGGNTEAFF.

This clonotype showed up many times. The chain couples TRBV11-2 to TRBJ2-5; D could derive from TRBD1 or TRBD2 (6 bases each). This CDR3 spans 17 amino acids. Per the germline V gene, CDR1 is SGHAT and CDR2 is FQNNGV. V shed 1 base and J shed 7 bases, with 22 bases lying between them. The CDR3 reads CASSLGNTGIGGGTQYF. DNA of the CDR3: TGTGCCAGCAGCTTAGGGAACACCGGAATCGGAGGGGGGACCCAGTACTTC.

This chain uses TRBV10-3 with TRBJ2-5, with a weak D call TRBD1 (5 bases). Germline V lookup: CDR1 ENHRY, CDR2 SYGVKD. The CDR3 has 13 residues. The germline V and J ends were trimmed by 3 bases and 5 bases, with 10 bases remaining between them. The CDR3 bases are TGTGCCATCAGTGATTGGGGCGGTGAGACCCAGTACTTC. Translating it yields CAISDWGGETQYF.